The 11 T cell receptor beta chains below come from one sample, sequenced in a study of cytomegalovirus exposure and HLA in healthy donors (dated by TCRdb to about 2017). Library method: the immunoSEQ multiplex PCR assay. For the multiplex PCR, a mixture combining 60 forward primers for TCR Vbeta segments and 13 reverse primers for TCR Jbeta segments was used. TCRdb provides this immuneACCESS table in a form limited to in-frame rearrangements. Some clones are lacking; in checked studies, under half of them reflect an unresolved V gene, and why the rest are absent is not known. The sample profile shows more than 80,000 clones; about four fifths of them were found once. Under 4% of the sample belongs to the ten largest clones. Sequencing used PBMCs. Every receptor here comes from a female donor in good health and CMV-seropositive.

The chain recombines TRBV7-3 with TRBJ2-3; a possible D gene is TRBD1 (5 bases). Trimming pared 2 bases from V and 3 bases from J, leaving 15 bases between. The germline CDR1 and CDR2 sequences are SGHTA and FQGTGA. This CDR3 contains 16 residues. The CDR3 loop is CASSLGQGVGTDTQYF. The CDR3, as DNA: TGTGCCAGCAGCTTAGGGCAGGGTGTGGGTACAGATACGCAGTATTTT.

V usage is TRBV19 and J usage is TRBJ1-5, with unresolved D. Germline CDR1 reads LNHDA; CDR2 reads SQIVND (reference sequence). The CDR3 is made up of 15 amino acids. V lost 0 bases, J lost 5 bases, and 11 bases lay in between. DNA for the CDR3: TGTGCCAGTAGTATAGATTTTAACAGCTATCAGCCCCAGCATTTT. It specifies CASSIDFNSYQPQHF.

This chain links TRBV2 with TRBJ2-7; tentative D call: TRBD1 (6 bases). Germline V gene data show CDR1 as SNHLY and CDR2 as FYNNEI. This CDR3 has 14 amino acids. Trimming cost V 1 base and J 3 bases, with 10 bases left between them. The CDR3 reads CASSEGGQNYEQYF. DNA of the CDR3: TGTGCCAGCAGTGAAGGCGGACAGAACTACGAGCAGTACTTC.

Here the CDR3 reads CASSYSAGTYEQYF. In DNA, the CDR3 is TGTGCCAGCAGTTACTCGGCAGGGACCTACGAGCAGTACTTC. The chain couples TRBV6-5 to TRBJ2-7, with TRBD1 as a possible D gene (5 bases). V was shortened by 0 bases and J by 2 bases, with 8 bases between the two germline ends. Germline-derived CDR1 and CDR2 are MNHEY and SVGAGI. The CDR3 extends over 14 amino acids.

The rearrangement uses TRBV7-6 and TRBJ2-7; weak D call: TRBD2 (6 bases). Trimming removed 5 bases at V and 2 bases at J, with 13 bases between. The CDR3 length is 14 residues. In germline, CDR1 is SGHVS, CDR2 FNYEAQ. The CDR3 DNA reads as TGTGCCAGCAGCCCTCGGGGGACCGCCTACGAGCAGTACTTC. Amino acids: CASSPRGTAYEQYF.

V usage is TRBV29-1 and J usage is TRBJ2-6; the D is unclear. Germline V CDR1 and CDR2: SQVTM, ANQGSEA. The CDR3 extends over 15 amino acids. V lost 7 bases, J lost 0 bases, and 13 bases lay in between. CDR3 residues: CSARVGLSGANVLTF. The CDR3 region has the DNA TGCAGCGCCCGCGTGGGCCTCTCTGGGGCCAACGTCCTGACTTTC.

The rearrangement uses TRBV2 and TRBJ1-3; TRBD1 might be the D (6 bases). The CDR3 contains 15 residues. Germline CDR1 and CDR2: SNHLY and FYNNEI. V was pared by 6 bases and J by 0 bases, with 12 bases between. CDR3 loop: CASRIRGYSGNTIYF. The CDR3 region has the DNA TGTGCCAGCAGGATCAGGGGATACTCTGGAAACACCATATATTTT.

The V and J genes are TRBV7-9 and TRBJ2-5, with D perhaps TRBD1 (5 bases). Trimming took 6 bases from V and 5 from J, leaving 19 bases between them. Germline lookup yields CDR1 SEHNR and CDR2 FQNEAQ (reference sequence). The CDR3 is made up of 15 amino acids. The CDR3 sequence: CASSASGRVIETQYF. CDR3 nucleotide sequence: TGTGCCAGCAGTGCCTCGGGCAGGGTAATTGAGACCCAGTACTTC. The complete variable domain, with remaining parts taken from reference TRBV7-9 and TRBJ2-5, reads DTGVSQNPRHKITKRGQNVTFRCDPISEHNRLYWYRQTLGQGPEFLTYFQNEAQLEKSRLLSDRFSAERPKGSFSTLEIQRTEQGDSAMYLCASSASGRVIETQYFGPGTRLLVL.

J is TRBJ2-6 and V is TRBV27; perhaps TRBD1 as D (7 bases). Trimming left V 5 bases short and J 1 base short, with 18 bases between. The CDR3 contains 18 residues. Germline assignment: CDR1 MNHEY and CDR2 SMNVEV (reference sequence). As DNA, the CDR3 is TGTGCCAGCAGTCCCCAGACAGGGAGGAGTTCTGGGGCCAACGTCCTGACTTTC. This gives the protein CASSPQTGRSSGANVLTF.

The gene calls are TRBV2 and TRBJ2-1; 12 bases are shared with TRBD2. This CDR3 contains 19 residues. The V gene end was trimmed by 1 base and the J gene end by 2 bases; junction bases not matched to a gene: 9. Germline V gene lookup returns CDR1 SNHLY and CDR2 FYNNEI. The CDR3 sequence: CASSEGGLRTSGAYNEQFF. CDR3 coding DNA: TGTGCCAGCAGTGAAGGGGGTCTCAGGACTAGCGGGGCCTACAATGAGCAGTTCTTC.

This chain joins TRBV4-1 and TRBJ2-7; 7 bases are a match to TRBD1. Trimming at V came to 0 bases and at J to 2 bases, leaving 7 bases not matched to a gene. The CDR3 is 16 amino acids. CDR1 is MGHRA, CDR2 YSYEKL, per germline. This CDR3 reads CASSQDPSTGTYEQYF. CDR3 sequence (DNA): TGCGCCAGCAGCCAAGATCCCTCGACAGGGACCTACGAGCAGTACTTC.